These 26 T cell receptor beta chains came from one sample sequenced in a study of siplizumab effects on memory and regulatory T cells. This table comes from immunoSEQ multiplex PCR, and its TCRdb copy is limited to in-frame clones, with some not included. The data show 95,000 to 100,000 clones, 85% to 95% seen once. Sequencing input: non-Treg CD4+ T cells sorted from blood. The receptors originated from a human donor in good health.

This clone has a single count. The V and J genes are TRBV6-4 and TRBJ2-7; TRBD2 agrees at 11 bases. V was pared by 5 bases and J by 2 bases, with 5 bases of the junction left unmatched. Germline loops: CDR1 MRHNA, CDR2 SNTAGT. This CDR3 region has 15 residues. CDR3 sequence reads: CASSLLAGDTYEQYF. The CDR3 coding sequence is TGTGCCAGCAGTCTACTAGCGGGAGATACCTACGAGCAGTACTTC.

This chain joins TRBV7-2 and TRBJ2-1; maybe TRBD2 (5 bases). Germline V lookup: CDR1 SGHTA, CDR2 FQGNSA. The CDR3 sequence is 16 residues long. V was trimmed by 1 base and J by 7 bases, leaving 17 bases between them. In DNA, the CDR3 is TGTGCCAGCAGCTTAGATGGTGGGAGCGCTTGGAATGAGCAGTTCTTC. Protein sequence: CASSLDGGSAWNEQFF.

The CDR3 reads CASSYSPQTSGYEQYF. The CDR3 DNA reads as TGTGCCAGCAGTTACTCGCCGCAGACTAGCGGCTACGAGCAGTACTTC. The chain combines TRBV6-6 with TRBJ2-7; 9 nucleotides match TRBD2. Germline CDR1 reads MNHNY; CDR2 reads SVGAGI (reference sequence). After removal of 0 bases from V and 3 bases from J, the junction contained 6 bases not matched to a gene. The CDR3 covers 16 residues.

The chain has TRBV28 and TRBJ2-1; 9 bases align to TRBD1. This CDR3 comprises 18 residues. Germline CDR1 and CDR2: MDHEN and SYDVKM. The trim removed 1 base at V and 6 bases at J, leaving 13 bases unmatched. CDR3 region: CASSLSGTGFPPGNEQFF. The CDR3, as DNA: TGTGCCAGCAGTTTATCCGGGACAGGGTTCCCTCCGGGCAATGAGCAGTTCTTC. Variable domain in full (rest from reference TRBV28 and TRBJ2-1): DVKVTQSSRYLVKRTGEKVFLECVQDMDHENMFWYRQDPGLGLRLIYFSYDVKMKEKGDIPEGYSVSREKKERFSLILESASTNQTSMYLCASSLSGTGFPPGNEQFFGPGTRLTVL.

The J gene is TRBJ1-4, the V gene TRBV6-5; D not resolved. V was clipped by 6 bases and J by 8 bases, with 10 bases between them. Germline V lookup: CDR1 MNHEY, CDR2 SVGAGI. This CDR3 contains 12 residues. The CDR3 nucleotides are TGTGCCAGCAGGGGCCTGGGGGAAAAACTGTTTTTT. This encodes CASRGLGEKLFF.

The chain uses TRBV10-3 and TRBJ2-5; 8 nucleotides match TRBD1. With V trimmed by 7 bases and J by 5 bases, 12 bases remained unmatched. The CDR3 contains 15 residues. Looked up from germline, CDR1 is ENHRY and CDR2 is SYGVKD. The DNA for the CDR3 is TGTGCCATCACAGGGTCGATCAGGGGGCAGGAGACCCAGTACTTC. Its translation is CAITGSIRGQETQYF.

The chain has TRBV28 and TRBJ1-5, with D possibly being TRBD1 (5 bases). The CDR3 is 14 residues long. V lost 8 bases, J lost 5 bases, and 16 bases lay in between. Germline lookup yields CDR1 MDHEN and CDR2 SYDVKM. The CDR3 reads CASLTPGGYQPQHF. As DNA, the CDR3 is TGTGCCAGCCTCACTCCTGGGGGGTATCAGCCCCAGCATTTT.

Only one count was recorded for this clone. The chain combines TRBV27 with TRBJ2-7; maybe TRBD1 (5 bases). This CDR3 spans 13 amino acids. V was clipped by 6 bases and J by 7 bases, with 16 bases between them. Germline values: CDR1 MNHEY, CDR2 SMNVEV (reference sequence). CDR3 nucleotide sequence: TGTGCCAGCAGGAACGTTGCCGCAGGGGAGCAGTACTTC. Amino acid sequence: CASRNVAAGEQYF.

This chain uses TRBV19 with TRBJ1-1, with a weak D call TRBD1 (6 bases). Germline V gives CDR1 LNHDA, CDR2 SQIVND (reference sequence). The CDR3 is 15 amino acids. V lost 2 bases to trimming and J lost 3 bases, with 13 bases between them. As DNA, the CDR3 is TGTGCCAGTAGTATACCCCGGGGGCGTGACACTGAAGCTTTCTTT. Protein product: CASSIPRGRDTEAFF. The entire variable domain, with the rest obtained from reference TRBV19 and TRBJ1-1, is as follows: DGGITQSPKYLFRKEGQNVTLSCEQNLNHDAMYWYRQDPGQGLRLIYYSQIVNDFQKGDIAEGYSVSREKKESFPLTVTSAQKNPTAFYLCASSIPRGRDTEAFFGQGTRLTVV.

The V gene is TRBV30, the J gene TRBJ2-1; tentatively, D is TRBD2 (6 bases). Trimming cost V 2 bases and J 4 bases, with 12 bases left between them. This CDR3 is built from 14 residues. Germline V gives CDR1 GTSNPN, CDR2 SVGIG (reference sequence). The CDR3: CAWSPFGGYNEQFF. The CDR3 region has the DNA TGTGCCTGGAGTCCATTCGGAGGGTACAATGAGCAGTTCTTC. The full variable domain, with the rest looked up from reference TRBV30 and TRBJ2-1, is SQTIHQWPATLVQPVGSPLSLECTVEGTSNPNLYWYRQAAGRGLQLLFYSVGIGQISSEVPQNLSASRPQDRQFILSSKKLLLSDSGFYLCAWSPFGGYNEQFFGPGTRLTVL.

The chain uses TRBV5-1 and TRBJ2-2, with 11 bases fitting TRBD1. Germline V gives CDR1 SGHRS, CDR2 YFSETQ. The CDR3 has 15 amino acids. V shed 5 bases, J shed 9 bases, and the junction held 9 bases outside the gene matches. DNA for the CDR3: TGCGCCAGCAGGCCCGGGACAGGGGGTGGCTGGGAGCTGTTTTTT. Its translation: CASRPGTGGGWELFF.

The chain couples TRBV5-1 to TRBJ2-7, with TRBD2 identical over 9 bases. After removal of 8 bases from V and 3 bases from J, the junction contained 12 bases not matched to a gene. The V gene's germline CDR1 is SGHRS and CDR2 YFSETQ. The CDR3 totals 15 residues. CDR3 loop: CASRRGETSGYEQYF. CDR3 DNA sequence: TGCGCCAGTAGGAGGGGGGAGACTAGCGGCTACGAGCAGTACTTC. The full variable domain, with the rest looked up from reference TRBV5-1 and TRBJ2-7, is KAGVTQTPRYLIKTRGQQVTLSCSPISGHRSVSWYQQTPGQGLQFLFEYFSETQRNKGNFPGRFSGRQFSNSRSEMNVSTLELGDSALYLCASRRGETSGYEQYFGPGTRLTVT.

The CDR3 nucleotides are TGTGCCAGCAGCTTGAGCTCAAACGACCAGCCCCAGCATTTT. Protein product: CASSLSSNDQPQHF. The chain uses TRBV5-5 and TRBJ1-5; no clear D gene. Between the trimmed V and J ends, which lost 1 base and 7 bases, there was a span of 12 bases. From germline, CDR1 is SGHKS and CDR2 YYEKEE (reference sequence). The CDR3 is made up of 14 amino acids.

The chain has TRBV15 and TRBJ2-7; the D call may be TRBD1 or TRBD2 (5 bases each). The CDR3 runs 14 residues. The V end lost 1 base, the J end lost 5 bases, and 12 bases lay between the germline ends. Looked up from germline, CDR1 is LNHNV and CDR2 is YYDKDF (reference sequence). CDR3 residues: CATSRVGTPHEQYF. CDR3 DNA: TGTGCCACCAGCAGAGTGGGGACCCCCCACGAGCAGTACTTC.

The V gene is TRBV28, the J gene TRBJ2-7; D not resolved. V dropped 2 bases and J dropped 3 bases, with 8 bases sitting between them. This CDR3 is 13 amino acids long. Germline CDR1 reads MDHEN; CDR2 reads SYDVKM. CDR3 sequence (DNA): TGTGCCAGCAGTTTAGGTAGCTTCTACGAGCAGTACTTC. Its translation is CASSLGSFYEQYF. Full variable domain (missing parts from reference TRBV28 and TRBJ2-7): DVKVTQSSRYLVKRTGEKVFLECVQDMDHENMFWYRQDPGLGLRLIYFSYDVKMKEKGDIPEGYSVSREKKERFSLILESASTNQTSMYLCASSLGSFYEQYFGPGTRLTVT.

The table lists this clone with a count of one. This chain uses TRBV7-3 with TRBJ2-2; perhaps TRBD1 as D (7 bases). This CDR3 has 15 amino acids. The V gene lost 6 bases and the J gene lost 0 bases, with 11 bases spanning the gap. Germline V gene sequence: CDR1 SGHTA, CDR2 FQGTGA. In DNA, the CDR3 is TGTGCCAGCAGTCAGGGGGGCGCGAACACCGGGGAGCTGTTTTTT. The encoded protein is CASSQGGANTGELFF.

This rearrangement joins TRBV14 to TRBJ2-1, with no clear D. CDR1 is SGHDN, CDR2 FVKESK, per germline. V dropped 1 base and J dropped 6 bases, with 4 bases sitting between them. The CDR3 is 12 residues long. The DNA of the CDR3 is TGTGCCAGCAGCCAAGCGAGCAATGAGCAGTTCTTC. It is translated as CASSQASNEQFF.

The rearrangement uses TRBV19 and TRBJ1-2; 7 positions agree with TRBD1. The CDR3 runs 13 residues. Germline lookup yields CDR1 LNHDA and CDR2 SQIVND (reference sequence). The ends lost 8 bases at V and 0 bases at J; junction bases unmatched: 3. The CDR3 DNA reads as TGTGCCAGTGAGGGGACAGCTAACTATGGCTACACCTTC. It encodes CASEGTANYGYTF. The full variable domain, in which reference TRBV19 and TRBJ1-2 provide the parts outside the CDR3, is DGGITQSPKYLFRKEGQNVTLSCEQNLNHDAMYWYRQDPGQGLRLIYYSQIVNDFQKGDIAEGYSVSREKKESFPLTVTSAQKNPTAFYLCASEGTANYGYTFGSGTRLTVV.

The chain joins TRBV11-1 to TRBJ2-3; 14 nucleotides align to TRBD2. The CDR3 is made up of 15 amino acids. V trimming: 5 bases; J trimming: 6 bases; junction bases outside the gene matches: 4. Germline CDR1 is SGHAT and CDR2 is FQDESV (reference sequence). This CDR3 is CASSPGLAGVDTQYF. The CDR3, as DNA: TGTGCCAGCAGCCCGGGACTAGCGGGAGTTGATACGCAGTATTTT.

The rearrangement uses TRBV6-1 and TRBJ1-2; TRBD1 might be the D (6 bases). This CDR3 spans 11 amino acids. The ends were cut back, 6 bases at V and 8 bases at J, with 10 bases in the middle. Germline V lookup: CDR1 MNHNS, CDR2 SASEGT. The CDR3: CASSGGIGYTF. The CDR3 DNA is TGTGCCAGCAGCGGGGGCATCGGCTACACCTTC.

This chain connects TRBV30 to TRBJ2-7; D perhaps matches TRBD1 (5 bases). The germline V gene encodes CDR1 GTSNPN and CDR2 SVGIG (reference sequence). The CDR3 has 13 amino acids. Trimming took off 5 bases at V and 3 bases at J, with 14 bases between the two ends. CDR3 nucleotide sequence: TGTGCCTGGGCCCCAGGGATAGGCTACGAGCAGTACTTC. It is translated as CAWAPGIGYEQYF.

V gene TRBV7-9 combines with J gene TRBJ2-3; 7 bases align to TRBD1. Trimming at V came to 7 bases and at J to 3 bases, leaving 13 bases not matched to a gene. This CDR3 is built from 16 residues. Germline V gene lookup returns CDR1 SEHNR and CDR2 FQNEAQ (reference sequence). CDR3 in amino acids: CASIKGDRHWTDTQYF. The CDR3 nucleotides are TGTGCCAGCATCAAAGGGGACAGACACTGGACAGATACGCAGTATTTT.

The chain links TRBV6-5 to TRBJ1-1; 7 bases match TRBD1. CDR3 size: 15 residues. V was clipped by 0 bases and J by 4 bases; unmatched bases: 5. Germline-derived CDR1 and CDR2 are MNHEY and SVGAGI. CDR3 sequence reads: CASSYSTQGGTEAFF. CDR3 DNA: TGTGCCAGCAGTTACTCGACTCAGGGGGGCACTGAAGCTTTCTTT.

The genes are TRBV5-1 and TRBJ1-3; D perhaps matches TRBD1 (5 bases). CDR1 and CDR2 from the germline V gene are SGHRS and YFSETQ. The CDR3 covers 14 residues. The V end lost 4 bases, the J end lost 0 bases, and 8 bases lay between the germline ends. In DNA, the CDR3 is TGCGCCAGCAGCAGGGGCGACTCTGGAAACACCATATATTTT. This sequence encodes CASSRGDSGNTIYF.

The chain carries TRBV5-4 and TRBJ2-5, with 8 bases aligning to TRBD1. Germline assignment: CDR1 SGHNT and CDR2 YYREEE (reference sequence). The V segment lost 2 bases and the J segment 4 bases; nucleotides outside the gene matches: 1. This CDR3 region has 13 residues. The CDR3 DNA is TGTGCCAGCAGCTTCGACAGGGGAGAGACCCAGTACTTC. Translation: CASSFDRGETQYF.

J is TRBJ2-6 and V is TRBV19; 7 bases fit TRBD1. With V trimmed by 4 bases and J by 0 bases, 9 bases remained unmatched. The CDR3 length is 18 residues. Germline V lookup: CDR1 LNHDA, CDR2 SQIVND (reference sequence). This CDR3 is CASSKGTGDNSGANVLTF. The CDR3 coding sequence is TGTGCCAGTAGTAAGGGCACAGGGGACAACTCTGGGGCCAACGTCCTGACTTTC.